This passage covers 27 T cell receptor beta chains from one sample sequenced in a study of radiotherapy plus CTLA-4 blockade in lung cancer. Generated by immunoSEQ multiplex PCR, the TCRdb table keeps only in-frame clones and is missing some. The sample consists of 95,000 to 150,000 clones, 75% to 90% of them appearing once. The source material was peripheral blood, sampled from a patient treated with radiotherapy plus ipilimumab. These receptors originate from a human donor with non-small cell lung cancer that progressed on radiotherapy plus ipilimumab.

This sequence joins TRBV6-6 and TRBJ1-3; a possible D gene is TRBD1 (5 bases). V lost 6 bases, J lost 1 base, and 10 bases lay in between. Germline V lookup: CDR1 MNHNY, CDR2 SVGAGI (reference sequence). The CDR3 runs to 14 residues. The CDR3 protein is CASSAGGSGNTIYF. Written as DNA, the CDR3 is TGTGCCAGCAGCGCTGGGGGTTCTGGAAACACCATATATTTT.

This chain links TRBV11-2 with TRBJ1-2, with D unresolved. The V end lost 3 bases, the J end lost 8 bases, and 13 bases lay between the germline ends. The CDR3 sequence is 13 residues long. CDR1 is SGHAT and CDR2 is FQNNGV in the germline V gene. CDR3 region: CASSFSQAAGYTF. The CDR3 coding sequence is TGTGCCAGCAGCTTCTCCCAGGCAGCGGGCTACACCTTC.

The V call is TRBV11-3, the J call TRBJ1-2; 9 bases are a match to TRBD1. The CDR3 extends over 14 amino acids. Trimming removed 5 bases from V and 3 bases from J; junction bases left unmatched: 4. Germline V lookup: CDR1 SGHNT, CDR2 YENEEA. CDR3 residues: CASSRDREDYGYTF. The CDR3 DNA follows: TGTGCCAGCAGCCGGGACAGGGAGGACTATGGCTACACCTTC.

The rearrangement uses TRBV19 and TRBJ1-2; D is perhaps TRBD1 (6 bases). Trimming left V 3 bases short and J 2 bases short, with 13 bases between. The CDR3 spans 15 residues. Germline lookup yields CDR1 LNHDA and CDR2 SQIVND (reference sequence). CDR3 sequence reads: CASSIVGGVNYGYTF. The CDR3 DNA reads as TGTGCCAGTAGTATCGTTGGGGGCGTAAACTATGGCTACACCTTC.

The CDR3 sequence: CAISDHAYEQYF. In DNA form, the CDR3 reads TGTGCCATCAGTGACCACGCCTACGAGCAGTACTTC. V usage is TRBV10-3 and J usage is TRBJ2-7, with unresolved D. CDR3 size: 12 residues. The V and J ends lost 3 bases and 2 bases respectively, with 5 bases between them. Per the germline V gene, CDR1 is ENHRY and CDR2 is SYGVKD.

This chain links TRBV4-1 with TRBJ2-7, with 8 nucleotides matching TRBD2. Germline CDR1 and CDR2: MGHRA and YSYEKL. The V and J ends lost 4 bases and 0 bases, in that order; junction bases with no gene match: 8. The CDR3 is 16 residues long. This CDR3 reads CASSRPPGLDSYEQYF. The CDR3 nucleotides read TGCGCCAGCAGCCGCCCACCGGGACTAGACTCCTACGAGCAGTACTTC.

This chain joins TRBV7-9 and TRBJ2-1; no clear D gene. From germline, CDR1 is SEHNR and CDR2 FQNEAQ (reference sequence). The CDR3 consists of 16 residues. With 5 bases removed from V and 0 bases from J, the gap between germline ends came to 14 bases. The DNA for the CDR3 is TGTGCCAGCAGCGTACCCGCGGCGAGCTCCTACAATGAGCAGTTCTTC. Amino acids: CASSVPAASSYNEQFF.

The chain has TRBV6-5 and TRBJ2-2; maybe TRBD2 (5 bases). Germline V gene lookup returns CDR1 MNHEY and CDR2 SVGAGI. The CDR3 totals 14 residues. CDR3 coding DNA: TGTGCGTCTCGGGCTAGCTGGGGCACCGGGGAGCTGTTTTTT. Protein: CASRASWGTGELFF.

The CDR3 is CATSSDGGGLFF. The CDR3 DNA follows: TGTGCCACCAGCAGTGACGGCGGTGGACTGTTTTTT. V and J are TRBV15 and TRBJ2-2; the D is unclear. Between the trimmed V and J ends, which lost 3 bases and 14 bases, there was a span of 13 bases. The germline CDR1 and CDR2 sequences are LNHNV and YYDKDF (reference sequence). The CDR3 loop spans 12 amino acids.

The chain links TRBV7-6 to TRBJ2-3; D uncertain. The CDR3 totals 12 residues. V dropped 5 bases and J dropped 1 base, with 4 bases sitting between them. Germline CDR1 reads SGHVS; CDR2 reads FNYEAQ. Here the CDR3 DNA reads TGTGCCAGCAGCACCCGCACAGATACGCAGTATTTT. Its protein product is CASSTRTDTQYF. Supplemented by reference TRBV7-6 and TRBJ2-3, the full variable domain reads GAGVSQSPRYKVTKRGQDVALRCDPISGHVSLYWYRQALGQGPEFLTYFNYEAQQDKSGLPNDRFSAERPEGSISTLTIQRTEQRDSAMYRCASSTRTDTQYFGPGTRLTVL.

The V call is TRBV29-1, the J call TRBJ2-1; the D gene is possibly TRBD1 (6 bases). The CDR3 has 14 residues. Germline-derived CDR1 and CDR2 are SQVTM and ANQGSEA. Trimming removed 5 bases at V and 0 bases at J, with 11 bases between. Here the CDR3 DNA reads TGCAGCGTTCTAACAGGGAGCTCCTACAATGAGCAGTTCTTC. Protein sequence: CSVLTGSSYNEQFF.

The rearrangement joins TRBV5-1 to TRBJ1-2; possibly TRBD1 for D (5 bases). V lost 4 bases and J 8 bases, leaving 18 bases between the germline ends. The CDR3 totals 14 residues. Germline CDR1 reads SGHRS; CDR2 reads YFSETQ. The CDR3 sequence: CASSPGQPLKGYTF. DNA of the CDR3: TGCGCCAGCAGCCCAGGGCAGCCACTAAAGGGCTACACCTTC. The whole variable domain, remainder taken from reference TRBV5-1 and TRBJ1-2, is KAGVTQTPRYLIKTRGQQVTLSCSPISGHRSVSWYQQTPGQGLQFLFEYFSETQRNKGNFPGRFSGRQFSNSRSEMNVSTLELGDSALYLCASSPGQPLKGYTFGSGTRLTVV.

V usage is TRBV5-1 and J usage is TRBJ2-5; 9 bases map to TRBD2. Germline V gene data show CDR1 as SGHRS and CDR2 as YFSETQ. This CDR3 spans 17 amino acids. J was trimmed by 4 bases and V by 0 bases; bases with no gene match: 10. CDR3 coding DNA: TGCGCCAGCAGCTTGGGAGGGACTAGCAAGGGGGGAGAGACCCAGTACTTC. It codes for CASSLGGTSKGGETQYF.

The chain has TRBV19 and TRBJ1-1, with D unclear. Per the germline V gene, CDR1 is LNHDA and CDR2 is SQIVND (reference sequence). V shed 6 bases and J shed 2 bases, with 13 bases lying between them. The CDR3 is made up of 14 amino acids. CDR3 region: CASSSLLDNTEAFF. CDR3 in DNA: TGTGCCAGTAGCTCACTGTTGGACAACACTGAAGCTTTCTTT.

The chain recombines TRBV28 with TRBJ1-1; D is ambiguous. The CDR3 sequence is 14 residues long. Germline CDR1 and CDR2: MDHEN and SYDVKM. The V end lost 5 bases, the J end lost 4 bases, and 14 bases lay between the germline ends. CDR3 in amino acids: CASSESGGSTEAFF. The DNA for the CDR3 is TGTGCCAGCAGTGAGAGCGGAGGGAGCACTGAAGCTTTCTTT. The entire variable domain, with the rest obtained from reference TRBV28 and TRBJ1-1, is as follows: DVKVTQSSRYLVKRTGEKVFLECVQDMDHENMFWYRQDPGLGLRLIYFSYDVKMKEKGDIPEGYSVSREKKERFSLILESASTNQTSMYLCASSESGGSTEAFFGQGTRLTVV.

The V and J genes are TRBV27 and TRBJ2-3; D is unclear. Trimming shortened V by 10 bases and J by 6 bases, and 8 bases separated the two germline ends. Germline loops: CDR1 MNHEY, CDR2 SMNVEV (reference sequence). CDR3 length equals 10 residues. The CDR3 here is CANFPDTQYF. As DNA, the CDR3 is TGTGCCAACTTCCCGGATACGCAGTATTTT.

The chain couples TRBV11-3 to TRBJ2-7; the D gene is possibly TRBD1 (6 bases). The DNA matches TRBJ2-1 better at its end, which makes the J call doubtful. The CDR3 spans 15 residues. Per the germline V gene, CDR1 is SGHNT and CDR2 is YENEEA. CDR3 coding DNA: TGTGCCAGCAGCGGGGGCCTAGGGCGGTCCAATGAGCAGTTCTTC. Translated: CASSGGLGRSNEQFF.

This clone was picked up a small number of times. This chain joins TRBV10-3 and TRBJ1-2, with 8 bases aligning to TRBD1. The CDR3 contains 14 residues. With 10 bases clipped from V and 7 bases from J, the junction kept 14 bases outside the gene matches. Germline V gene lookup returns CDR1 ENHRY and CDR2 SYGVKD. CDR3 sequence (DNA): TGTGCCACCGATTCGCAGGGGGCAGATGGTGGCTACACCTTC. Translation: CATDSQGADGGYTF.

The J gene is TRBJ1-2, the V gene TRBV7-9; TRBD1 matches at 9 bases. CDR3 length: 16 amino acids. With V trimmed by 4 bases and J by 5 bases, 11 bases remained unmatched. Per germline, CDR1 SEHNR and CDR2 FQNEAQ (reference sequence). CDR3: CASSSATGGRDYGYTF. The CDR3 region has the DNA TGTGCCAGCAGCTCCGCTACAGGGGGCAGGGATTATGGCTACACCTTC.

This clone was observed a single time. The chain uses TRBV7-8 and TRBJ1-5; D is perhaps TRBD1 (6 bases). CDR1 is SGHVS and CDR2 is FQNEAQ in the germline V gene. The CDR3 is 15 amino acids. V was cut by 0 bases and J by 2 bases, with 8 bases left in between. This CDR3 is CASSLAGGGNQPQHF. CDR3 DNA sequence: TGTGCCAGCAGCTTAGCAGGGGGGGGCAATCAGCCCCAGCATTTT.

The rearrangement uses TRBV11-3 and TRBJ2-7; D ambiguous. Trimming took off 3 bases at V and 0 bases at J, with 9 bases between the two ends. The germline gives CDR1 SGHNT, CDR2 YENEEA. CDR3 length: 14 residues. The CDR3 DNA follows: TGTGCCAGCAGCTTGGGTAGCTTCTCCTACGAGCAGTACTTC. The encoded protein is CASSLGSFSYEQYF.

The chain recombines TRBV7-8 with TRBJ2-1; TRBD2 matches 10 bases. V shed 0 bases and J 4 bases; nucleotides not matched to a gene: 6. The CDR3 covers 17 residues. Germline values: CDR1 SGHVS, CDR2 FQNEAQ. CDR3 coding DNA: TGTGCCAGCAGCTTAGCCAGGACTAGCGGTTTGTACAATGAGCAGTTCTTC. Translating it yields CASSLARTSGLYNEQFF.

The J gene is TRBJ2-1, the V gene TRBV5-1, with TRBD1 as a possible D gene (6 bases). In germline, CDR1 is SGHRS, CDR2 YFSETQ. V gave up 1 base and J gave up 2 bases, with 10 bases separating them. The CDR3 totals 15 residues. Here the CDR3 DNA reads TGCGCCAGCAGCTTGTCCCAGGGGACCTACAATGAGCAGTTCTTC. Amino acids: CASSLSQGTYNEQFF.

This clone was detected once. This chain uses TRBV19 with TRBJ2-5; tentatively, D is TRBD2 (7 bases). CDR1 is LNHDA, CDR2 SQIVND, per germline (reference sequence). V lost 1 base and J lost 5, with 14 bases in between. This CDR3 has 15 amino acids. The CDR3: CASSIVGGARETQYF. The CDR3 DNA follows: TGTGCCAGTAGTATAGTGGGGGGGGCGAGGGAGACCCAGTACTTC.

This rearrangement joins TRBV7-2 to TRBJ2-5; no clear D gene. The V end was cut by 5 bases, the J end by 4 bases, with 14 bases between. CDR1 is SGHTA and CDR2 is FQGNSA in the germline V gene. This CDR3 comprises 14 residues. The CDR3 spells CASSPRPYRETQYF. CDR3 nucleotide sequence: TGTGCCAGCAGCCCAAGGCCTTATAGAGAGACCCAGTACTTC.

The V call is TRBV2, the J call TRBJ2-4, with TRBD2 matching 13 bases. Germline values: CDR1 SNHLY, CDR2 FYNNEI. V trimming: 4 bases; J trimming: 7 bases; junction bases outside the gene matches: 4. The CDR3 sequence is 15 residues long. CDR3 region: CASSGTSGRGNIQYF. CDR3 bases: TGTGCCAGCAGTGGGACTAGCGGGAGAGGGAACATTCAGTACTTC.

The genes are TRBV29-1 and TRBJ2-5, with 8 bases lining up with TRBD2. The CDR3 has 14 amino acids. The V gene's germline CDR1 is SQVTM and CDR2 ANQGSEA. V trimming: 4 bases; J trimming: 2 bases; junction bases outside the gene matches: 6. The CDR3 nucleotides are TGCAGCGTTGGGTTGGGACTAGGTCAAGAGACCCAGTACTTC. It yields the protein CSVGLGLGQETQYF.